This entry is about one T cell receptor (beta chain). These data are taken from a study of blood T cells in healthy people across ages. Primed by a sample-barcoded 5' primer and a J-beta primer mix, a second PCR proceeded for about 7 to 11 cycles. MiXCR, applied by TCRdb to the 5' RACE reads, yields one record per CDR3 protein. The sample has some 700,000 distinct CDR3 sequences, about 42% seen once. CDR3 length equals 15 residues. Germline V CDR1 and CDR2: DFQATT, SNEGSKA (reference sequence). The V and J ends lost 5 bases and 4 bases, in that order; junction bases with no gene match: 8. The sequencing input was blood. The V gene is TRBV20-1, the J gene TRBJ2-1; TRBD2 matches at 10 bases. This clonotype was sampled from a woman aged 55-69 years in good health. The CDR3 DNA reads TGCAGTGCTGCTCAGACTAGCGGGCTTTACAATGAGCAGTTCTTC. Its translation is CSAAQTSGLYNEQFF.